The sequence of this TCR beta chain was determined in a study of shared clonotypes between healthy human individuals. This clone was seen many times. Its antigen is not known. Trimming removed 6 bases at V and 4 bases at J, with 10 bases between. Germline CDR1 SNHLY, CDR2 FYNNEI. CDR3 length: 12 amino acids. Whole-study findings and limits: The represented genetic and exposure-history diversity was limited by the small number of donors. Sharing across several donors was seen in 4.5% to 6.5% of naive CD4 clonotypes.

Each subset's genomic DNA was shared equally among a number of immunoSEQ plates. Generated by immunoSEQ multiplex PCR, the TCRdb table keeps only in-frame clones and is missing some. This table has 980,000 or so clones, more than 75% appearing once. The sample comprised memory CD4+ T cells sorted from blood. Subset of the sample: CD45RA-negative fraction. The TCR comes from a man aged 18 to 30 in good health. This chain joins TRBV2 and TRBJ2-7, with D uncertain. CDR3: CASSPHTYEQYF. The CDR3 DNA reads as TGTGCCAGCAGCCCCCATACATACGAGCAGTACTTC. The whole variable domain, remainder taken from reference TRBV2 and TRBJ2-7, is EPEVTQTPSHQVTQMGQEVILRCVPISNHLYFYWYRQILGQKVEFLVSFYNNEISEKSEIFDDQFSVERPDGSNFTLKIRSTKLEDSAMYFCASSPHTYEQYFGPGTRLTVT.